The sequence of this TCR beta chain was determined in a study of CD8 T cells in ankylosing spondylitis. Regarding the study as a whole: Within peripheral blood, clones linked to disease were CD8+ and relatively rare. Reactive arthritis synovial fluid and blood were previously reported to contain some motif variants. Ankylosing spondylitis blood appeared to carry a characteristic TCR beta motif of seven to nine highly homologous variants.

About this clonotype: What it binds is not known.

Libraries for TCR beta were made by quantitative 5'-RACE with molecular barcodes. MiXCR, applied by TCRdb to the 5' RACE reads, yields one record per CDR3 protein. The table lists 250,000 to 350,000 distinct CDR3 sequences, about 20% of them singletons. This CDR3 has 15 residues. Germline V CDR1 and CDR2: SGHRS, YFSETQ. V was clipped by 4 bases and J by 5 bases; unmatched bases: 10. The clonotype comes from a female donor with ankylosing spondylitis or in good health (not recorded which). The sequencing sample was made of blood, either unsorted or a sorted T cell fraction (not recorded which). This sequence joins TRBV5-1 and TRBJ2-3; 7 nucleotides align to TRBD1. The CDR3 region has the DNA TGCGCCAGCAGCCTGGGGACAGTAGTGGGAGATACGCAGTATTTT. Protein sequence: CASSLGTVVGDTQYF.